Shown below are 29 T cell receptor beta chains from a single sample sequenced in a study of cytomegalovirus exposure and HLA in healthy donors. The PCR had 60 Vbeta and 13 Jbeta primers. Profiled with immunoSEQ multiplex PCR; TCRdb holds only in-frame clones, not every one. Among 11,000 to 15,000 clones listed, about 60% were seen once. Sequencing was carried out using PBMCs. The receptor source for this set is a woman between 45 and 65 years old in good health and CMV-seropositive.

V is TRBV7-9 and J is TRBJ1-5; D remains unclear. CDR3 length: 14 amino acids. Trimming took off 3 bases at V and 6 bases at J, with 12 bases between the two ends. Looked up from germline, CDR1 is SEHNR and CDR2 is FQNEAQ (reference sequence). The CDR3 loop reads CASSFQEGSQPQHF. The CDR3 region has the DNA TGTGCCAGCAGCTTTCAAGAAGGGAGTCAGCCCCAGCATTTT.

This sequence joins TRBV29-1 and TRBJ2-3, with 11 positions matching TRBD2. Germline lookup yields CDR1 SQVTM and CDR2 ANQGSEA. The CDR3 is made up of 15 amino acids. V shed 5 bases, J shed 6 bases, and the junction held 10 bases outside the gene matches. The CDR3 region has the DNA TGCAGCGTTCGGACTAGCGGGCGCCGTTGGGATACGCAGTATTTT. It codes for CSVRTSGRRWDTQYF.

The chain combines TRBV30 with TRBJ2-7; weak D call: TRBD2 (6 bases). Germline assignment: CDR1 GTSNPN and CDR2 SVGIG (reference sequence). Trimming removed 4 bases at V and 6 bases at J, with 10 bases between. The CDR3 is 11 residues long. The CDR3: CAWIGEAEQYF. In nucleotides, the CDR3 is TGTGCCTGGATAGGGGAGGCCGAGCAGTACTTC.

The CDR3 here is CASSYRRDQPQHF. The DNA for the CDR3 is TGTGCCAGCAGTTACCGTCGTGATCAGCCCCAGCATTTT. The rearrangement uses TRBV6-5 and TRBJ1-5; no firm D call. CDR1 is MNHEY, CDR2 SVGAGI, per germline. V was clipped by 2 bases and J by 5 bases, with 7 bases between them. The length of the CDR3 is 13 residues.

The genes are TRBV4-1 and TRBJ1-4; a weak D match, TRBD1 (6 bases). Germline-derived CDR1 and CDR2 are MGHRA and YSYEKL. The CDR3 extends over 16 amino acids. V gave up 0 bases and J gave up 10 bases, with 18 bases separating them. The CDR3 spells CASSQDRTASRGKLFF. In DNA, the CDR3 is TGCGCCAGCAGCCAAGACCGGACAGCTTCTCGGGGAAAACTGTTTTTT.

This clone was found a few times. This rearrangement joins TRBV6-5 to TRBJ1-2; 8 bases line up with TRBD1. V lost 6 bases, J lost 2 bases, and 8 bases stayed unmatched. This CDR3 contains 15 residues. Germline-derived CDR1 and CDR2 are MNHEY and SVGAGI. CDR3 loop: CASSPDRGGNYGYTF. In DNA, the CDR3 is TGTGCCAGCAGCCCCGACAGGGGAGGCAACTATGGCTACACCTTC.

The chain employs TRBV4-1 and TRBJ2-7; 11 nucleotides align to TRBD2. CDR1 and CDR2 (germline): MGHRA, YSYEKL. V trimming: 2 bases; J trimming: 2 bases; junction bases outside the gene matches: 2. CDR3 length: 15 amino acids. The CDR3 reads CASSQFSGRAYEQYF. CDR3 coding DNA: TGCGCCAGCAGCCAATTTAGCGGGAGGGCCTACGAGCAGTACTTC.

V gene TRBV19 combines with J gene TRBJ2-7, with D hard to call. The CDR3 is made up of 11 amino acids. Germline CDR1 reads LNHDA; CDR2 reads SQIVND (reference sequence). V gave up 4 bases and J gave up 7 bases, with 8 bases separating them. CDR3 nucleotides: TGTGCCAGTAGTAACGGGTGGGAGCAGTACTTC. Translation gives CASSNGWEQYF.

The chain links TRBV29-1 to TRBJ2-5, with D possibly TRBD2 on 6 matching bases. V lost 5 bases to trimming and J lost 4 bases, with 11 bases between them. This CDR3 spans 12 amino acids. Germline V lookup: CDR1 SQVTM, CDR2 ANQGSEA. CDR3 protein: CSVTTSGETQYF. The CDR3 DNA follows: TGCAGCGTTACGACTAGTGGAGAGACCCAGTACTTC.

DNA of the CDR3: TGCGCCAGCAGCCAGAGTGACAGGGGGAGCTACGAGCAGTACTTC. It encodes CASSQSDRGSYEQYF. The V and J genes are TRBV4-1 and TRBJ2-7, with 9 nucleotides matching TRBD1. The germline V gene encodes CDR1 MGHRA and CDR2 YSYEKL. The CDR3 covers 15 residues. The V segment lost 3 bases and the J segment 3 bases; nucleotides outside the gene matches: 6.

The chain joins TRBV7-6 to TRBJ2-7, with D tentatively TRBD1 (6 bases). Germline CDR1 and CDR2: SGHVS and FNYEAQ. The CDR3 spans 12 residues. With 0 bases removed from V and 7 bases from J, the gap between germline ends came to 7 bases. The CDR3 loop is CASSLAGTEQYF. CDR3 coding DNA: TGTGCCAGCAGCTTAGCAGGGACAGAGCAGTACTTC.

The chain is built from TRBV20-1 and TRBJ2-1; D unresolved. This CDR3 is 11 amino acids long. The V and J ends lost 0 bases and 12 bases respectively, with 9 bases between them. Germline lookup yields CDR1 DFQATT and CDR2 SNEGSKA (reference sequence). The CDR3 nucleotides are TGCAGTGCTAGAGATCCCCCAGGGCAGTTCTTC. Its protein product is CSARDPPGQFF.

The chain uses TRBV6-5 and TRBJ1-3, with TRBD1 identical over 7 bases. The CDR3 runs 15 residues. CDR1 and CDR2 (germline): MNHEY, SVGAGI. Unmatched junction bases numbered 14, after V lost 5 bases and J lost 10 bases. The CDR3 DNA sequence: TGTGCCAGCAGTCCATCTCGACAGGGCCGGGGGACCATATATTTT. It codes for CASSPSRQGRGTIYF.

This clone was found once. V gene TRBV15 combines with J gene TRBJ1-2, with D hard to call. Trimming took off 0 bases at V and 0 bases at J, with 5 bases between the two ends. This CDR3 is built from 14 residues. Germline loops: CDR1 LNHNV, CDR2 YYDKDF (reference sequence). The DNA of the CDR3 is TGTGCCACCAGCAGAGATAATGCTAACTATGGCTACACCTTC. Protein product: CATSRDNANYGYTF. Looking up the rest from reference TRBV15 and TRBJ1-2 gives the full variable domain: DAMVIQNPRYQVTQFGKPVTLSCSQTLNHNVMYWYQQKSSQAPKLLFHYYDKDFNNEADTPDNFQSRRPNTSFCFLDIRSPGLGDTAMYLCATSRDNANYGYTFGSGTRLTVV.

The V call is TRBV7-2, the J call TRBJ1-5; 7 positions agree with TRBD1. CDR1 is SGHTA and CDR2 is FQGNSA in the germline V gene. CDR3 length: 15 residues. J lost 1 base, V lost 5 bases, and 5 bases had no gene match. The CDR3, as DNA: TGTGCCAGCAGCCAAGAAGGGGGCAGCAATCAGCCCCAGCATTTT. It specifies CASSQEGGSNQPQHF.

The chain uses TRBV10-3 and TRBJ2-1; 10 bases agree with TRBD2. This CDR3 is 15 amino acids long. The V segment lost 6 bases and the J segment 5 bases; nucleotides outside the gene matches: 7. The germline CDR1 and CDR2 sequences are ENHRY and SYGVKD. In DNA, the CDR3 is TGTGCCATCAGCCCTCTAGCGGGAGTAAACAATGAGCAGTTCTTC. Translation gives CAISPLAGVNNEQFF.

This clone is medium-sized by share. The chain couples TRBV4-3 to TRBJ2-7; TRBD2 aligns across 7 bases. Trimming cost V 2 bases and J 0 bases; bases outside gene matches: 10. The CDR3 loop spans 17 amino acids. Germline CDR1 reads LGHNA; CDR2 reads YSLEER. The CDR3 bases are TGCGCCAGCAGCCAAACGACGACGGGACTACACTCCTACGAGCAGTACTTC. This encodes CASSQTTTGLHSYEQYF.

The J gene is TRBJ1-2, the V gene TRBV28; the D is unclear. Trimming removed 6 bases at V and 4 bases at J, with 6 bases between. The CDR3 totals 11 residues. Per germline, CDR1 MDHEN and CDR2 SYDVKM. The CDR3 here is CASSYSYGYTF. The CDR3 DNA is TGTGCCAGCAGCTACTCCTATGGCTACACCTTC.

This clone was observed once. The V call is TRBV29-1, the J call TRBJ2-7; D perhaps matches TRBD2 (5 bases). The CDR3 contains 13 residues. V dropped 6 bases and J dropped 0 bases, with 12 bases sitting between them. Germline-derived CDR1 and CDR2 are SQVTM and ANQGSEA. The CDR3 is CSVRTEVSYEQYF. CDR3 bases: TGCAGCGTGAGGACGGAGGTCTCCTACGAGCAGTACTTC.

The chain joins TRBV29-1 to TRBJ2-3; D unresolved. Trimming stripped 4 bases from V and 4 bases from J, with 6 bases between. CDR1 is SQVTM and CDR2 is ANQGSEA in the germline V gene. CDR3 length: 11 amino acids. The CDR3, as DNA: TGCAGCGTTGGGCTCCCAGATACGCAGTATTTT. It encodes CSVGLPDTQYF.

CDR3 in amino acids: CSVAGVVGQPNTGELFF. The CDR3 DNA follows: TGCAGCGTTGCAGGGGTAGTTGGACAGCCGAACACCGGGGAGCTGTTTTTT. V is TRBV29-1 and J is TRBJ2-2; possibly TRBD1 for D (6 bases). Germline V lookup: CDR1 SQVTM, CDR2 ANQGSEA. Trimming removed 4 bases at V and 0 bases at J, with 18 bases between. There are 17 residues in the CDR3.

The gene calls are TRBV7-9 and TRBJ2-7; possible D gene TRBD2, 6 bases. V lost 5 bases and J 4 bases, leaving 9 bases between the germline ends. The CDR3 sequence is 12 residues long. Germline lookup yields CDR1 SEHNR and CDR2 FQNEAQ (reference sequence). The CDR3, as DNA: TGTGCCAGCAGCCGCGGGGTTTACGAGCAGTACTTC. Translation gives CASSRGVYEQYF.

The chain has TRBV7-9 and TRBJ2-1; 7 bases map to TRBD2. The CDR3 has 14 residues. Germline V gene data show CDR1 as SEHNR and CDR2 as FQNEAQ (reference sequence). The V segment lost 4 bases and the J segment 10 bases; nucleotides outside the gene matches: 10. The CDR3 nucleotides read TGTGCCAGCAGCTCGTGGGGGGGGACTGACGAGCAGTTCTTC. Its translation: CASSSWGGTDEQFF.

This clone was found a few times. This sequence joins TRBV29-1 and TRBJ1-1; the D gene is possibly TRBD1 (6 bases). The CDR3 consists of 14 residues. Germline V gene data show CDR1 as SQVTM and CDR2 as ANQGSEA. Trimming left V 8 bases short and J 10 bases short, with 26 bases between. The CDR3, as DNA: TGCAGCTCGCAGGCCAGGGGTCAGGCAATTGGAGCTTTCTTT. This translates into CSSQARGQAIGAFF.

This chain connects TRBV6-5 to TRBJ2-7; D may be TRBD2 (5 bases). From germline, CDR1 is MNHEY and CDR2 SVGAGI. The CDR3 loop spans 10 amino acids. V was shortened by 2 bases and J by 9 bases, with 5 bases between the two germline ends. In nucleotides, the CDR3 is TGTGCCAGCAGTTACGAGGGGCAGTACTTC. Protein product: CASSYEGQYF.

The chain uses TRBV4-1 and TRBJ2-6; TRBD1 matches at 7 bases. CDR3 size: 15 residues. Germline trimming cut 4 bases from V and 8 bases from J; bases unmatched to any gene: 8. Germline V gene data show CDR1 as MGHRA and CDR2 as YSYEKL. This chain's CDR3 is CASSLGQARTNVLTF. Here the CDR3 DNA reads TGCGCCAGCAGCCTTGGACAGGCTAGAACCAACGTCCTGACTTTC.

The V gene is TRBV10-3, the J gene TRBJ1-1; D remains unclear. Between the trimmed V and J ends, which lost 6 bases and 10 bases, there was a span of 15 bases. The CDR3 loop spans 12 amino acids. From germline, CDR1 is ENHRY and CDR2 SYGVKD. Here the CDR3 reads CAIRPGEGLAFF. The CDR3 DNA follows: TGTGCCATCAGGCCTGGAGAGGGTTTAGCTTTCTTT.

The J gene is TRBJ1-2, the V gene TRBV5-1; maybe TRBD1 (5 bases). Germline CDR1 reads SGHRS; CDR2 reads YFSETQ. The CDR3 is 13 residues long. V was trimmed by 2 bases and J by 6 bases, leaving 11 bases between them. CDR3 region: CASSFMEGDGYTF. For the CDR3, the DNA is TGCGCCAGCAGCTTTATGGAAGGGGATGGCTACACCTTC.

The J gene is TRBJ1-1, the V gene TRBV10-3; TRBD1 aligns across 8 bases. This CDR3 contains 15 residues. Germline loops: CDR1 ENHRY, CDR2 SYGVKD. After removal of 2 bases from V and 1 base from J, the junction contained 3 bases not matched to a gene. CDR3 sequence (DNA): TGTGCCATCAGTGAGAGGGGACAGGCGAACACTGAAGCTTTCTTT. It translates to CAISERGQANTEAFF.